This is a list of T cell receptor beta chains from one sample in a study of early T cells in non-severe SARS-CoV-2 infection. TCRdb redid the calling of the 5' RACE reads with MiXCR, one entry per CDR3 protein. The repertoire holds tens of thousands of distinct CDR3 sequences, with approximately 13% as singletons. Sequences were obtained from whole blood. The receptors were sampled from an adult who was a healthcare worker with PCR-confirmed SARS-CoV-2 infection or an uninfected control (not recorded which). Both conserved end residues are part of each CDR3. D genes are given only for firm matches. Clone size is not always given. Where it is, it says once, few, many or a class for expanded clones.

size	D	J	length	V	DNA	CDR3
.	.	TRBJ2-5	13	TRBV4-1	TGCGCCAGCAGCCTGACAGACCAAGAGACCCAGTACTTC	CASSLTDQETQYF
many	.	TRBJ1-1	12	TRBV7-9	TGTGCCAGCAGCTTATTGGTCACTGAAGCTTTCTTT	CASSLLVTEAFF
.	.	TRBJ1-6	16	TRBV6-5	TGTGCCAGCAGTTACCGAACAGGGACCTATAATTCACCCCTCCACTTT	CASSYRTGTYNSPLHF
few	.	TRBJ2-2	15	TRBV7-8	TGTGCCAGCAGCTTAGGGGTGACGAACACCGGGGAGCTGTTTTTT	CASSLGVTNTGELFF
many	.	TRBJ2-3	14	TRBV19	TGTGCCAGTAGTATCGGGGCTTACACAGATACGCAGTATTTT	CASSIGAYTDTQYF
.	.	TRBJ2-7	14	TRBV2	TGTGCCAGCAGTAATGGGGCTAGCTCCTACGAGCAGTACTTC	CASSNGASSYEQYF
.	.	TRBJ2-7	13	TRBV19	TGTGCCAGTAGTCCCTCAGTGACCTACGAGCAGTACTTC	CASSPSVTYEQYF
many	.	TRBJ2-3	15	TRBV20-1	TGCAGTGCTAGGGACCAGCGGGTACGGACAGATACGCAGTATTTT	CSARDQRVRTDTQYF
few	.	TRBJ1-2	13	TRBV11-2	TGTGCCAGCAGCTTAACGTATCTAGATGGCTACACCTTC	CASSLTYLDGYTF
few	.	TRBJ2-7	11	TRBV2	TGTGCCAGCAGTAAGTTTTACGAGCAGTACTTC	CASSKFYEQYF
few	.	TRBJ1-6	15	TRBV28	TGTGCCAGCAGATCCCCGAGAGGGCCTCATTCACCCCTCCACTTT	CASRSPRGPHSPLHF
many	.	TRBJ1-5	16	TRBV28	TGTGCCACCGTCGAAAAAAGGGGGTTCGGCAATCAGCCCCAGCATTTT	CATVEKRGFGNQPQHF
few	.	TRBJ2-1	14	TRBV25-1	TGTGCCAGCAGTGACCCACGGACTGGCAATGAGCAGTTCTTC	CASSDPRTGNEQFF
few	.	TRBJ2-3	13	TRBV6-2/TRBV6-3	TGTGCCAGCACGGTGGTGAGCACAGATACGCAGTATTTT	CASTVVSTDTQYF
.	.	TRBJ2-3	14	TRBV5-1	TGCGCCAGCAGCCAAGGGTCGGGGACAGATACGCAGTATTTT	CASSQGSGTDTQYF
.	TRBD1	TRBJ1-1	14	TRBV6-5	TGTGCCAGCAGCACCAGGGGGCGCTGGACTGAAGCTTTCTTT	CASSTRGRWTEAFF
.	TRBD1	TRBJ1-2	14	TRBV6-5	TGTGCCAGCAGATCACAGGGGGTGATCTATGGCTACACCTTC	CASRSQGVIYGYTF
many	.	TRBJ1-4	19	TRBV7-9	TGTGCCAGCAGCTCCGCTCTCCGGGACATCGGGGCAACTAATGAAAAACTGTTTTTT	CASSSALRDIGATNEKLFF
few	.	TRBJ1-2	17	TRBV28	TGTGCCAGCACCCCCCCCCGCGCAGGGTACTTTCCTATAGGCTACACCTTC	CASTPPRAGYFPIGYTF
.	.	TRBJ1-3	15	TRBV18	TGTGCCAGCTCATCCACCCGGGCCGATGGAAACACCATATATTTT	CASSSTRADGNTIYF
once	TRBD2	TRBJ2-7	15	TRBV7-2	TGTGCCAGCAGCCTGACTAGCTCTAGCTCCTACGAGCAGTACTTC	CASSLTSSSSYEQYF
.	TRBD2	TRBJ2-1	16	TRBV7-2	TGTGCCAGCAGAGGGACTAGCGGGAGGTCCTACAATGAGCAGTTCTTC	CASRGTSGRSYNEQFF
few	.	TRBJ2-7	12	TRBV6-1	TGTGCCAGCACCCCTCGGGGCTACGAGCAGTACTTC	CASTPRGYEQYF